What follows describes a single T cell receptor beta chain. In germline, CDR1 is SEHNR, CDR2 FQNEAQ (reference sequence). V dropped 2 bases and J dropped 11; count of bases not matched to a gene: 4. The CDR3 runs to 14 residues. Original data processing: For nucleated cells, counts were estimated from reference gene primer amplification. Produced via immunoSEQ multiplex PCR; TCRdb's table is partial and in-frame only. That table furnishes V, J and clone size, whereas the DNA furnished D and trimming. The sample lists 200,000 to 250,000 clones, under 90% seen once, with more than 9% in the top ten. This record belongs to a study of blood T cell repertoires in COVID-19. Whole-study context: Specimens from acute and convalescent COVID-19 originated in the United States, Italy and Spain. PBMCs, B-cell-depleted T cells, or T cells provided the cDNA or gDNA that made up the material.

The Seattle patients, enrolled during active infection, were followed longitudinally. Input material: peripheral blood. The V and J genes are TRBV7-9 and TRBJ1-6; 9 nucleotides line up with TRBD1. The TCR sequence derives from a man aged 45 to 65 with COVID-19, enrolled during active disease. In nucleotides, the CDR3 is TGTGCCAGCAGCTTAACAGGGGGCTTGGCACCCCTCCACTTT. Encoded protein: CASSLTGGLAPLHF.